The next 17 T cell receptor beta chains were all read from a single sample in a study of blood T cell repertoires in COVID-19. Assay: immunoSEQ multiplex PCR; the TCRdb copy retains only in-frame clones and omits some. The sample yields roughly 250,000 clones, 86% seen once. Material: peripheral blood. These receptors were obtained from a woman in her twenties or thirties with COVID-19, enrolled during active disease.

The chain uses TRBV5-1 and TRBJ2-5; 7 nucleotides align to TRBD1. The junction had 6 bases not matched to a gene; V was cut back by 0 bases and J by 1 base. The germline CDR1 and CDR2 sequences are SGHRS and YFSETQ. CDR3 size: 16 residues. CDR3 coding DNA: TGCGCCAGCAGCTTGGTAGGACAGGTCTCCCAAGAGACCCAGTACTTC. It encodes CASSLVGQVSQETQYF.

The CDR3 region is CASSGDNLNTEAFF. The CDR3 DNA reads as TGTGCCAGCTCAGGGGACAATTTGAACACTGAAGCTTTCTTT. The chain carries TRBV18 and TRBJ1-1, with a weak D call TRBD1 (6 bases). Germline V gives CDR1 KGHSH, CDR2 LQKENI. V dropped 5 bases and J dropped 0 bases, with 10 bases sitting between them. This CDR3 region has 14 residues.

The J gene is TRBJ2-7, the V gene TRBV24-1; 7 bases agree with TRBD1. This CDR3 spans 14 amino acids. Unmatched junction bases numbered 8, after V lost 4 bases and J lost 6 bases. Germline assignment: CDR1 KGHDR and CDR2 SFDVKD. This chain's CDR3 is CATSDSGQAGEQYF. In DNA, the CDR3 is TGTGCCACCAGTGACTCTGGACAGGCGGGCGAGCAGTACTTC.

This chain uses TRBV7-2 with TRBJ2-2, with TRBD1 matching 9 bases. Trimming took 5 bases from V and 5 from J; bases not matched to a gene: 9. The CDR3 loop spans 16 amino acids. Germline loops: CDR1 SGHTA, CDR2 FQGNSA. In DNA form, the CDR3 reads TGTGCCAGCAGCCCGCAGGGACAGGGAGTAACCGGGGAGCTGTTTTTT. It translates to CASSPQGQGVTGELFF.

This chain connects TRBV19 to TRBJ1-1; TRBD1 aligns across 8 bases. The germline V gene has CDR1 LNHDA and CDR2 SQIVND (reference sequence). V trimming: 6 bases; J trimming: 1 base; junction bases outside the gene matches: 7. The CDR3 spans 15 residues. CDR3 residues: CASRRPGTGNTEAFF. The CDR3 DNA reads as TGTGCCAGTAGACGCCCAGGGACAGGGAACACTGAAGCTTTCTTT. The full variable domain, rest sourced from reference TRBV19 and TRBJ1-1, is DGGITQSPKYLFRKEGQNVTLSCEQNLNHDAMYWYRQDPGQGLRLIYYSQIVNDFQKGDIAEGYSVSREKKESFPLTVTSAQKNPTAFYLCASRRPGTGNTEAFFGQGTRLTVV.

This clone was seen once. The V gene is TRBV20-1, the J gene TRBJ2-2; 8 positions agree with TRBD2. The V segment lost 3 bases and the J segment 1 base; nucleotides outside the gene matches: 4. CDR3 length equals 15 residues. Germline CDR1 and CDR2: DFQATT and SNEGSKA (reference sequence). CDR3 nucleotide sequence: TGCAGTGCTAGTCCCCTAGCGGGGAACACCGGGGAGCTGTTTTTT. As protein: CSASPLAGNTGELFF.

V and J are TRBV5-6 and TRBJ1-2; D remains unclear. This CDR3 is 11 amino acids long. V was shortened by 4 bases and J by 8 bases, with 9 bases between the two germline ends. Germline V gives CDR1 SGHDT, CDR2 YYEEEE. The CDR3 sequence: CASSPGEGYTF. CDR3 bases: TGTGCCAGCAGCCCCGGGGAGGGCTACACCTTC.

The chain links TRBV7-6 to TRBJ1-3; TRBD1 is a possible D gene (6 bases). Germline V gene lookup returns CDR1 SGHVS and CDR2 FNYEAQ. The V and J ends lost 3 bases and 6 bases respectively, with 18 bases between them. There are 16 residues in the CDR3. The CDR3: CASSFGIQGRENTIYF. Here the CDR3 DNA reads TGTGCCAGCAGCTTCGGGATACAGGGAAGGGAAAACACCATATATTTT.

The J gene is TRBJ2-4, the V gene TRBV2, with 7 bases identical to TRBD2. Trimming removed 4 bases from V and 3 bases from J; junction bases left unmatched: 3. Germline loops: CDR1 SNHLY, CDR2 FYNNEI. The CDR3 loop spans 14 amino acids. The CDR3 here is CASSAGGGKNIQYF. Written as DNA, the CDR3 is TGTGCCAGCAGTGCGGGGGGTGGCAAAAACATTCAGTACTTC.

This clone appeared a single time. The rearrangement joins TRBV20-1 to TRBJ2-7; D not resolved. Germline-derived CDR1 and CDR2 are DFQATT and SNEGSKA (reference sequence). V lost 7 bases and J 4 bases, leaving 11 bases between the germline ends. The CDR3 has 11 amino acids. CDR3 residues: CSVRPAYEQYF. The CDR3 DNA follows: TGCAGTGTTCGCCCAGCGTACGAGCAGTACTTC.

V gene TRBV24-1 combines with J gene TRBJ2-7; D may be TRBD2 (7 bases). The CDR3 length is 16 residues. Deletions cut 3 bases from V and 4 bases from J, with 18 bases between. From germline, CDR1 is KGHDR and CDR2 SFDVKD. This chain's CDR3 is CATSDSKAGHYYEQYF. CDR3 DNA: TGTGCCACCAGTGATAGCAAAGCGGGACACTATTACGAGCAGTACTTC.

The chain uses TRBV4-1 and TRBJ2-7; weak D call: TRBD1 (7 bases). The CDR3 sequence is 21 residues long. Germline CDR1 and CDR2: MGHRA and YSYEKL. V was cut by 0 bases and J by 5 bases, with 32 bases left in between. The CDR3 DNA is TGCGCCAGCAGCCAAGAATTAGCGTACCCTGGAAGGGGGCGCGGGGCTGACGAGCAGTACTTC. Its translation is CASSQELAYPGRGRGADEQYF.

The V gene is TRBV9, the J gene TRBJ2-5, with a weak D call TRBD2 (6 bases). Germline lookup yields CDR1 SGDLS and CDR2 YYNGEE. The CDR3 has 15 amino acids. Trimming pared 2 bases from V and 1 base from J, leaving 12 bases between. The CDR3 nucleotides are TGTGCCAGCAGCGTGGGACGGGGGATCCAAGAGACCCAGTACTTC. The encoded protein is CASSVGRGIQETQYF.

The chain is built from TRBV7-9 and TRBJ1-2; 9 bases match TRBD1. CDR1 is SEHNR, CDR2 FQNEAQ, per germline (reference sequence). This CDR3 spans 15 amino acids. The V segment lost 6 bases and the J segment 6 bases; nucleotides outside the gene matches: 11. This CDR3 reads CASSPTGGKFDGYTF. CDR3 DNA sequence: TGTGCCAGCAGTCCGACAGGGGGAAAATTCGATGGCTACACCTTC.

This chain connects TRBV3-1 (or the pseudogene TRBV3-2) to TRBJ1-1, with a tentative D call TRBD1 (6 bases). Germline V gives CDR1 LGHDT, CDR2 YNNKEL (reference sequence). The CDR3 contains 16 residues. V was clipped by 3 bases and J by 1 base, with 15 bases between them. The CDR3 sequence is CASSHNSQGWNTEAFF. The CDR3 nucleotides read TGTGCCAGCAGCCATAACTCACAGGGATGGAACACTGAAGCTTTCTTT.

The chain carries TRBV2 and TRBJ2-3; the match to TRBD1 covers 9 bases. The CDR3 has 15 residues. Looked up from germline, CDR1 is SNHLY and CDR2 is FYNNEI. With 6 bases clipped from V and 3 bases from J, the junction kept 7 bases outside the gene matches. Here the CDR3 reads CASSTYRGRTDTQYF. CDR3 DNA: TGTGCCAGCAGCACTTACAGGGGGCGGACAGATACGCAGTATTTT.

The CDR3 reads CASSQAGTGKRGELFF. In nucleotides, the CDR3 is TGCGCCAGCAGCCAAGCCGGGACAGGGAAGCGCGGGGAGCTGTTTTTT. V and J are TRBV4-1 and TRBJ2-2; 9 bases agree with TRBD1. Looked up from germline, CDR1 is MGHRA and CDR2 is YSYEKL. With 1 base clipped from V and 7 bases from J, the junction kept 7 bases outside the gene matches. CDR3 length equals 16 residues.